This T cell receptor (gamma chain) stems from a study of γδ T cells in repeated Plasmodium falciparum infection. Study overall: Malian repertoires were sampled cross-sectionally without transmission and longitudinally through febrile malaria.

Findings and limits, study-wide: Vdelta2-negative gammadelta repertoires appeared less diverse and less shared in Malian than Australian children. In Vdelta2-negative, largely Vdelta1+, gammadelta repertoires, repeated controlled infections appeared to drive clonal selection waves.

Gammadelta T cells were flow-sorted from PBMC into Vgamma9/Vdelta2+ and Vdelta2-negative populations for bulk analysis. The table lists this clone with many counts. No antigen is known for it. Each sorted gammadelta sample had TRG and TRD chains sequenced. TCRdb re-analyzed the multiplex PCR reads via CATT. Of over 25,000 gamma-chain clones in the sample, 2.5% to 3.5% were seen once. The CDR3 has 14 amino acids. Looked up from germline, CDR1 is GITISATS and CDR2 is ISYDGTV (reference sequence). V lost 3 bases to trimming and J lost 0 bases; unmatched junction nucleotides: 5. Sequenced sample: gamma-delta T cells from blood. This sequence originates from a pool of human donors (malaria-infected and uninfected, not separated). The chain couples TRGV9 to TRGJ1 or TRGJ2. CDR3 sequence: CALWELANYYKKLF. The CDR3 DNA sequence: TGTGCCTTGTGGGAGCTAGCGAATTATTATAAGAAACTCTTT.